Each of the 28 T cell receptor beta chains below was sequenced from the same sample in a study of T cells after yellow fever vaccination. TCRdb itself ran the 5' RACE reads through MiXCR, one entry per CDR3 protein. This sample has about 400,000 distinct CDR3 sequences, with approximately 10% found just once. Here the sequenced sample was PBMCs, taken on the day of the first yellow fever vaccination. The receptor set was obtained from a man aged 18 to 35 who received the YFV17D yellow fever vaccine.

The chain's CDR3 is CASSTLQGTGANVLTF. CDR3 coding DNA: TGTGCCAGCTCAACCTTACAGGGAACTGGGGCCAACGTCCTGACTTTC. The chain joins TRBV18 to TRBJ2-6; D is perhaps TRBD1 (6 bases). V gave up 5 bases and J gave up 2 bases, with 13 bases separating them. Per the germline V gene, CDR1 is KGHSH and CDR2 is LQKENI. The CDR3 is 16 residues long.

The V gene is TRBV5-1, the J gene TRBJ2-7; a possible D gene is TRBD1 (6 bases). Germline loops: CDR1 SGHRS, CDR2 YFSETQ. Trimming took 5 bases from V and 0 from J, leaving 15 bases between them. The CDR3 spans 15 residues. CDR3 sequence: CASSHRAASSYEQYF. In nucleotides, the CDR3 is TGCGCCAGCAGTCACAGGGCAGCTAGCTCCTACGAGCAGTACTTC.

The chain carries TRBV19 and TRBJ1-6; D unclear. Germline loops: CDR1 LNHDA, CDR2 SQIVND (reference sequence). This CDR3 region has 14 residues. Trimming stripped 0 bases from V and 7 bases from J, with 7 bases between. The CDR3 coding sequence is TGTGCCAGTAGTATAGAGGAGAAGAATTCACCCCTCCACTTT. Translation gives CASSIEEKNSPLHF.

The chain is built from TRBV7-9 and TRBJ2-6; the D is unclear. The V and J ends lost 5 bases and 2 bases respectively, with 16 bases between them. The germline gives CDR1 SEHNR, CDR2 FQNEAQ (reference sequence). The CDR3 runs 17 residues. For the CDR3, the DNA is TGTGCCAGCAGCCAAACGCGGTCCAGGACTGGGGCCAACGTCCTGACTTTC. Translating it yields CASSQTRSRTGANVLTF.

This clonotype was seen only a few times. V gene TRBV20-1 combines with J gene TRBJ1-2, with unresolved D. Germline lookup yields CDR1 DFQATT and CDR2 SNEGSKA (reference sequence). CDR3 size: 14 residues. Deletions cut 6 bases from V and 4 bases from J, with 18 bases between. The CDR3 is CSAAGIGRSYGYTF. CDR3 nucleotide sequence: TGCAGTGCCGCGGGGATAGGGCGTAGCTATGGCTACACCTTC.

This chain joins TRBV29-1 and TRBJ1-2; D is uncertain. Per the germline V gene, CDR1 is SQVTM and CDR2 is ANQGSEA. Trimming took 5 bases from V and 6 from J, leaving 16 bases between them. This CDR3 contains 13 residues. CDR3 amino acids: CSVTRQEVDGYTF. Here the CDR3 DNA reads TGCAGCGTTACTAGGCAGGAGGTTGATGGCTACACCTTC.

Worth noting for this clonotype: Sequence at one end of the junction differs from germline and may be a read error. The chain couples TRBV6-2 or TRBV6-3 to TRBJ2-5; 7 bases agree with TRBD2. Germline V gene lookup returns CDR1 MNHEY and CDR2 SVGEGT. The CDR3 contains 16 residues. The CDR3 region is CSSSYGGSPYQETQYF. The DNA of the CDR3 is TGTTCCAGCAGTTACGGGGGGTCCCCGTACCAAGAGACCCAGTACTTC.

This clonotype was counted between two and nine times. V usage is TRBV20-1 and J usage is TRBJ1-6, with TRBD1 identical over 8 bases. The CDR3 runs 14 residues. In germline, CDR1 is DFQATT, CDR2 SNEGSKA (reference sequence). J was trimmed by 5 bases and V by 6 bases; bases with no gene match: 6. CDR3 DNA sequence: TGCAGTGCCCACCAGGGGGCTCATAATTCACCCCTCCACTTT. Encoded protein: CSAHQGAHNSPLHF.

This chain connects TRBV11-2 to TRBJ2-5; 8 positions match TRBD2. The V and J ends lost 5 bases and 5 bases, in that order; junction bases with no gene match: 10. From germline, CDR1 is SGHAT and CDR2 FQNNGV. This CDR3 is built from 15 residues. CDR3 sequence: CASSLTSGRLETQYF. In nucleotides, the CDR3 is TGTGCCAGCAGCCTCACTAGCGGCCGTCTGGAGACCCAGTACTTC. The variable domain in full, completed from reference TRBV11-2 and TRBJ2-5, reads EAGVAQSPRYKIIEKRQSVAFWCNPISGHATLYWYQQILGQGPKLLIQFQNNGVVDDSQLPKDRFSAERLKGVDSTLKIQPAKLEDSAVYLCASSLTSGRLETQYFGPGTRLLVL.

The V gene is TRBV27, the J gene TRBJ2-5; 13 bases are shared with TRBD2. Unmatched junction bases numbered 5, after V lost 6 bases and J lost 1 base. The CDR3 has 16 residues. Per germline, CDR1 MNHEY and CDR2 SMNVEV (reference sequence). This chain's CDR3 is CASRRLAGGSQETQYF. For the CDR3, the DNA is TGTGCCAGCAGGCGACTAGCGGGGGGCAGCCAAGAGACCCAGTACTTC.

CDR3 loop: CASSSRSGQGGYF. The CDR3 DNA reads as TGTGCCAGCAGCTCTCGCTCGGGACAGGGGGGTTATTTT. The chain carries TRBV7-2 and TRBJ2-3; 11 bases align to TRBD1. Germline CDR1 SGHTA, CDR2 FQGNSA. The CDR3 spans 13 residues. V shed 4 bases and J 15 bases; nucleotides not matched to a gene: 9.

The chain carries TRBV9 and TRBJ2-6, with 7 bases identical to TRBD2. J was trimmed by 2 bases and V by 4 bases; bases with no gene match: 3. The germline gives CDR1 SGDLS, CDR2 YYNGEE. The CDR3 has 15 amino acids. The CDR3 DNA sequence: TGTGCCAGCAGCCGGGGGGTAACTGGGGCCAACGTCCTGACTTTC. It yields the protein CASSRGVTGANVLTF. The full variable domain, completed using reference TRBV9 and TRBJ2-6, is DSGVTQTPKHLITATGQRVTLRCSPRSGDLSVYWYQQSLDQGLQFLIQYYNGEERAKGNILERFSAQQFPDLHSELNLSSLELGDSALYFCASSRGVTGANVLTFGAGSRLTVL.

The chain carries TRBV12-3 or TRBV12-4 and TRBJ2-2, with D tentatively TRBD2 (5 bases). V lost 7 bases and J 3 bases, leaving 12 bases between the germline ends. This CDR3 has 14 residues. The CDR3 DNA is TGTGCCAGCACCACATCGGGATACACCGGGGAGCTGTTTTTT. Amino acid sequence: CASTTSGYTGELFF.

This chain links TRBV11-2 with TRBJ2-5; 11 bases match TRBD2. CDR1 SGHAT and CDR2 FQNNGV come from the germline V gene. The CDR3 totals 19 residues. J was trimmed by 2 bases and V by 3 bases; bases with no gene match: 14. CDR3 DNA: TGTGCCAGCAGCTTTGACCCCGGGACTAGCGGATCGATTCAAGAGACCCAGTACTTC. It specifies CASSFDPGTSGSIQETQYF.

This clonotype has ten or more counts. This chain links TRBV5-1 with TRBJ2-7; 7 bases line up with TRBD1. The CDR3 length is 14 residues. Germline CDR1 SGHRS, CDR2 YFSETQ. V gave up 4 bases and J gave up 0 bases; unmatched junction bases: 4. CDR3 nucleotides: TGCGCCAGCAGCCGACAGGGTAGCTCCTACGAGCAGTACTTC. Translated, it gives CASSRQGSSYEQYF.

The chain couples TRBV20-1 to TRBJ1-5, with D tentatively TRBD1 (5 bases). Germline V gives CDR1 DFQATT, CDR2 SNEGSKA (reference sequence). The CDR3 loop spans 14 amino acids. With 6 bases removed from V and 2 bases from J, the gap between germline ends came to 14 bases. CDR3 region: CSARRGGGNQPQHF. In nucleotides, the CDR3 is TGCAGTGCAAGGAGAGGAGGGGGCAATCAGCCCCAGCATTTT.

Many counts were recorded for this clonotype. This rearrangement joins TRBV7-2 to TRBJ1-1; D might be TRBD1 (5 bases). Trimming pared 3 bases from V and 1 base from J, leaving 6 bases between. Germline CDR1 SGHTA, CDR2 FQGNSA. The CDR3 runs to 13 residues. CDR3: CASSLGRNTEAFF. The CDR3 DNA sequence: TGTGCCAGCAGCTTGGGACGGAACACTGAAGCTTTCTTT.

This clonotype came up a few times. The J gene is TRBJ2-1, the V gene TRBV4-1, with D perhaps TRBD2 (7 bases). V lost 2 bases and J lost 7, with 21 bases in between. The CDR3 is 17 residues long. The germline gives CDR1 MGHRA, CDR2 YSYEKL. The CDR3 nucleotides read TGCGCCAGCAGCCAACGTGATTTTGGGGGGGCAGGGAATGAGCAGTTCTTC. As protein: CASSQRDFGGAGNEQFF.

This rearrangement joins TRBV6-5 to TRBJ2-1; 11 bases agree with TRBD1. The CDR3 length is 17 residues. Germline assignment: CDR1 MNHEY and CDR2 SVGAGI. Unmatched junction bases numbered 7, after V lost 4 bases and J lost 2 bases. In DNA, the CDR3 is TGTGCCAGCAGTTGGACAGGGGGCTCTGATACCTACAATGAGCAGTTCTTC. It is translated as CASSWTGGSDTYNEQFF.

This clonotype showed up many times. The genes are TRBV5-1 and TRBJ1-6; 8 positions agree with TRBD1. Germline CDR1 reads SGHRS; CDR2 reads YFSETQ. The CDR3 is 15 amino acids. Germline trimming cut 5 bases from V and 4 bases from J; bases unmatched to any gene: 5. The CDR3, as DNA: TGCGCCAGCAGGGGTCAGGGGGCTTATAATTCACCCCTCCACTTT. This translates into CASRGQGAYNSPLHF.

This clonotype has more than one count but fewer than ten. V gene TRBV4-3 combines with J gene TRBJ2-1, with 9 bases matching TRBD1. The length of the CDR3 is 15 residues. CDR1 and CDR2 (germline): LGHNA, YSLEER. Trimming cost V 1 base and J 4 bases; bases outside gene matches: 2. In nucleotides, the CDR3 is TGCGCCAGCAGCCAAGGGGACAGGGAATACAATGAGCAGTTCTTC. This encodes CASSQGDREYNEQFF.

Many counts were recorded for this clonotype. The chain has TRBV7-6 and TRBJ1-1; D is undetermined. Germline CDR1 is SGHVS and CDR2 is FNYEAQ. The V and J ends lost 5 bases and 1 base respectively, with 8 bases between them. This CDR3 has 13 amino acids. The CDR3, as DNA: TGTGCCAGCAGCCGGGAACAGAACACTGAAGCTTTCTTT. It is translated as CASSREQNTEAFF. Full variable domain (rest looked up from reference TRBV7-6 and TRBJ1-1): GAGVSQSPRYKVTKRGQDVALRCDPISGHVSLYWYRQALGQGPEFLTYFNYEAQQDKSGLPNDRFSAERPEGSISTLTIQRTEQRDSAMYRCASSREQNTEAFFGQGTRLTVV.

In its sample, this clonotype was seen a few times. CDR3 amino acids: CAISAQRGDYNEQFF. The DNA of the CDR3 is TGTGCCATCAGTGCGCAGCGGGGGGACTACAATGAGCAGTTCTTC. V and J are TRBV10-3 and TRBJ2-1; 9 bases fit TRBD2. Germline assignment: CDR1 ENHRY and CDR2 SYGVKD. V trimming: 4 bases; J trimming: 3 bases; junction bases outside the gene matches: 4. The CDR3 consists of 15 residues.

This clonotype occurred a few times. The rearrangement links TRBV7-9 to TRBJ1-2; 7 bases fit TRBD1. The CDR3 totals 15 residues. The germline V gene has CDR1 SEHNR and CDR2 FQNEAQ (reference sequence). V lost 3 bases, J lost 5 bases, and 9 bases stayed unmatched. The CDR3 nucleotides are TGTGCCAGCAGCTTGGGAGGGACGGGACAGTATGGCTACACCTTC. It specifies CASSLGGTGQYGYTF. Using reference TRBV7-9 and TRBJ1-2 for the parts outside the CDR3, the full variable domain is DTGVSQNPRHKITKRGQNVTFRCDPISEHNRLYWYRQTLGQGPEFLTYFQNEAQLEKSRLLSDRFSAERPKGSFSTLEIQRTEQGDSAMYLCASSLGGTGQYGYTFGSGTRLTVV.

This clonotype occurred many times. The genes are TRBV5-1 and TRBJ2-6; possibly TRBD2 for D (5 bases). The CDR3 has 15 amino acids. The germline V gene encodes CDR1 SGHRS and CDR2 YFSETQ. Trimming shortened V by 3 bases and J by 4 bases, and 11 bases separated the two germline ends. CDR3 DNA sequence: TGCGCCAGCAGCTGGGCCGGGAAAGGGGCCAACGTCCTGACTTTC. It codes for CASSWAGKGANVLTF.

This clonotype was counted ten times or more. The CDR3 DNA sequence: TGCGCCAGCAGCCAAGGGGGGGGCCGGTCCAAAAACATTCAGTACTTC. Amino acid sequence: CASSQGGGRSKNIQYF. The chain carries TRBV4-1 and TRBJ2-4, with a tentative D call TRBD2 (7 bases). Between the trimmed V and J ends, which lost 1 base and 2 bases, there was a span of 12 bases. Germline V lookup: CDR1 MGHRA, CDR2 YSYEKL. The CDR3 length is 16 residues.

This clonotype was counted only a few times. The V gene is TRBV19, the J gene TRBJ2-1; 10 bases map to TRBD2. The germline gives CDR1 LNHDA, CDR2 SQIVND (reference sequence). V dropped 8 bases and J dropped 0; count of bases not matched to a gene: 1. There are 14 residues in the CDR3. In nucleotides, the CDR3 is TGTGCCAGTGTAGCGGGGGGCTCCTACAATGAGCAGTTCTTC. Its protein product is CASVAGGSYNEQFF.

This clonotype was recorded a few times. The chain couples TRBV6-1 to TRBJ2-7; perhaps D is TRBD1 or TRBD2 (5 bases each). Between the trimmed V and J ends, which lost 7 bases and 1 base, there was a span of 11 bases. Germline V CDR1 and CDR2: MNHNS, SASEGT. The CDR3 length is 13 residues. CDR3 sequence reads: CASKGRISYEQYF. CDR3 DNA sequence: TGTGCCAGCAAGGGACGAATTTCCTACGAGCAGTACTTC.